This T cell receptor beta chain was obtained from a study of Tregs in tolerant kidney transplant recipients. Study-wide points: The small number of patients limits these findings pending further validation. Tregs expanded with activated donor B cells seemed most donor-specific.

As to this clone: As yet, its antigen is unknown.

This table comes from immunoSEQ multiplex PCR, and its TCRdb copy is limited to in-frame clones, with some not included. The sample has approximately 99,000 clones, almost 90% seen once. Germline loops: CDR1 SQVTM, CDR2 ANQGSEA. V dropped 6 bases and J dropped 0; count of bases not matched to a gene: 7. The CDR3 consists of 15 residues. This clonotype was obtained from a human donor who received a combined kidney and bone marrow transplant. This chain uses TRBV29-1 with TRBJ2-1, with TRBD2 matching 8 bases. The sample consisted of CD4+ T cells from blood, taken before the transplant. The chain's CDR3 is CSVVAGHSSYNEQFF. The CDR3 bases are TGCAGCGTCGTAGCGGGGCACAGCTCCTACAATGAGCAGTTCTTC.